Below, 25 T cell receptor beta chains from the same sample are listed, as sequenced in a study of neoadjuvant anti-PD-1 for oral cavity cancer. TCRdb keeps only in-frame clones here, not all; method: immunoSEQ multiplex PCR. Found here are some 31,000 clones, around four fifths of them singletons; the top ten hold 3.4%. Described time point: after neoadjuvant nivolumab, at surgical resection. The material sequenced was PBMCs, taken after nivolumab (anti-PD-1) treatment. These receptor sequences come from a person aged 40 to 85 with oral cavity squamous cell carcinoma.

The DNA of the CDR3 is TGTGCCAGCAGCTTAGCGGACGCGGGGGCGAGCACAGATACGCAGTATTTT. Protein product: CASSLADAGASTDTQYF. The chain employs TRBV7-2 and TRBJ2-3, with a possible D match to TRBD2 (7 bases). V was shortened by 0 bases and J by 0 bases, with 13 bases between the two germline ends. CDR3 length equals 17 residues. Looked up from germline, CDR1 is SGHTA and CDR2 is FQGNSA.

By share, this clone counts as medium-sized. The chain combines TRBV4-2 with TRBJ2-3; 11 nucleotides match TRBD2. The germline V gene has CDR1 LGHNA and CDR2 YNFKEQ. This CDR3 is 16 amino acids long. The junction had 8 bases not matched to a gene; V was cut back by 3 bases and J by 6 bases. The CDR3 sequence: CASSQETSGVYDTQYF. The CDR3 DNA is TGTGCCAGCAGCCAGGAGACTAGCGGGGTATATGATACGCAGTATTTT.

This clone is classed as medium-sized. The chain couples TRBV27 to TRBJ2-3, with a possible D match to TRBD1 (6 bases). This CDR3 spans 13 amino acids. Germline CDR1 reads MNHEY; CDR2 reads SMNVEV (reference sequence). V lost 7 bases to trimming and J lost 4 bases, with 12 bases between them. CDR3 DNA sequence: TGTGCCAGCATCCTAAGGGGGTCAGATACGCAGTATTTT. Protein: CASILRGSDTQYF.

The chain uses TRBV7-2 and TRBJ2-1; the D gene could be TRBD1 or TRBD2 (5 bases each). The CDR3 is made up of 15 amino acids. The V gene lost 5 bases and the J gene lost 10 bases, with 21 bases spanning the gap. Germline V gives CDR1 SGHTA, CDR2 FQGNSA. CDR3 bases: TGTGCCAGCAGCCCAGGGACCGGACCCTACCGAGAGCAGTTCTTC. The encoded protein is CASSPGTGPYREQFF.

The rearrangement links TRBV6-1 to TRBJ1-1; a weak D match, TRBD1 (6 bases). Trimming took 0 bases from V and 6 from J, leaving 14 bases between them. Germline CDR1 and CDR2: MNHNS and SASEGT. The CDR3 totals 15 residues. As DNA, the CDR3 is TGTGCCAGCAGTGAAGCGCAGGGACACCGGCCTGAAGCTTTCTTT. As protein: CASSEAQGHRPEAFF.

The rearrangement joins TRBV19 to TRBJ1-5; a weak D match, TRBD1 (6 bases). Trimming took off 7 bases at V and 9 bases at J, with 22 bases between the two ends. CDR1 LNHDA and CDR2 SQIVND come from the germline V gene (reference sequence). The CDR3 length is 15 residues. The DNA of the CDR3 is TGTGCCAGTAAGGGGGGTTCGGGGCGTGTGTTGCCCCAGCATTTT. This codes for CASKGGSGRVLPQHF.

CDR3 DNA sequence: TGTGCCAGCAGTCCCCGGAGGGACACTGAAGCTTTCTTT. Translating gives CASSPRRDTEAFF. The V and J genes are TRBV6-5 and TRBJ1-1; D unresolved. The germline V and J ends were trimmed by 5 bases and 3 bases, with 10 bases remaining between them. The germline gives CDR1 MNHEY, CDR2 SVGAGI. The CDR3 is 13 residues long.

The CDR3 DNA reads TGTGCCAGCAGCTCTGGGGACAGTCCTAACACTGAAGCTTTCTTT. Its translation: CASSSGDSPNTEAFF. This chain joins TRBV7-9 and TRBJ1-1; TRBD1 matches at 7 bases. Losses at the gene ends were 4 bases for V and 2 bases for J; bases not matched to a gene: 7. CDR1 and CDR2 (germline): SEHNR, FQNEAQ (reference sequence). This CDR3 is 15 amino acids long.

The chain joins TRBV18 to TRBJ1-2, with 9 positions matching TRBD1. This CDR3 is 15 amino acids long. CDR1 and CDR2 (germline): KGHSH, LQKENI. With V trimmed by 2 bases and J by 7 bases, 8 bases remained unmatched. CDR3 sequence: CASSPEGQGTGGYTF. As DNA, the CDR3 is TGTGCCAGCTCACCAGAGGGACAGGGAACCGGTGGCTACACCTTC.

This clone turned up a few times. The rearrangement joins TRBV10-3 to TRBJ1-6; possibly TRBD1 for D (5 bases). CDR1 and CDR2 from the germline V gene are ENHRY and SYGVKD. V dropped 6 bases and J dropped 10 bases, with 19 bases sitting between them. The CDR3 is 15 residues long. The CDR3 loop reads CAISPGQSSGSPLHF. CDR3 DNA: TGTGCCATCAGCCCAGGACAAAGCTCAGGATCACCCCTCCACTTT.

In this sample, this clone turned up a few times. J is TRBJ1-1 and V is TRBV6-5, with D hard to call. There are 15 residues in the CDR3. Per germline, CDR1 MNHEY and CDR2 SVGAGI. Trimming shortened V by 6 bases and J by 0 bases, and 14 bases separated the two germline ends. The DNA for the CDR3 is TGTGCCAGCAGCCGAGGACGGAATATGAACACTGAAGCTTTCTTT. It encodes CASSRGRNMNTEAFF.

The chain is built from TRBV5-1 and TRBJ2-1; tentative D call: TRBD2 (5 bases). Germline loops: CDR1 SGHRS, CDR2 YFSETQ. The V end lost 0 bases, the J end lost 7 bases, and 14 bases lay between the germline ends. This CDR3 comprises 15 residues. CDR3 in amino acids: CASSLESSLGNEQFF. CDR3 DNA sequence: TGCGCCAGCAGCTTGGAGTCTAGCTTGGGGAATGAGCAGTTCTTC.

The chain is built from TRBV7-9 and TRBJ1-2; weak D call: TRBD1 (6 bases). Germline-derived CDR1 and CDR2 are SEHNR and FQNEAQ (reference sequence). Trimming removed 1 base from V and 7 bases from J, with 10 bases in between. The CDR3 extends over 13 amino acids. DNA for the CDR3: TGTGCCAGCAGCTTAGAGCAGGGGCTTGGCTACACCTTC. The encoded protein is CASSLEQGLGYTF. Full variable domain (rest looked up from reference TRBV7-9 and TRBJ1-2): DTGVSQNPRHKITKRGQNVTFRCDPISEHNRLYWYRQTLGQGPEFLTYFQNEAQLEKSRLLSDRFSAERPKGSFSTLEIQRTEQGDSAMYLCASSLEQGLGYTFGSGTRLTVV.

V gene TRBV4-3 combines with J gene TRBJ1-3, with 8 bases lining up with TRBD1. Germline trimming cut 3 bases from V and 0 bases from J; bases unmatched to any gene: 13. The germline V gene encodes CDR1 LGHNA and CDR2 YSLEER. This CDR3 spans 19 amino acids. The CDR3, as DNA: TGCGCCAGCAGCCATGCGGGACAGGCGTCTCCACTCTCTGGAAACACCATATATTTT. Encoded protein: CASSHAGQASPLSGNTIYF.

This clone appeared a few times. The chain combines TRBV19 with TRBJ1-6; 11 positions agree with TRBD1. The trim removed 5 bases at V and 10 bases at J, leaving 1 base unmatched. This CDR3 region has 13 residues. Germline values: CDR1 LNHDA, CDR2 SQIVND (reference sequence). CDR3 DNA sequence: TGTGCCAGTAGTCGGACAGGGGGCTCACCCCTCCACTTT. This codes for CASSRTGGSPLHF. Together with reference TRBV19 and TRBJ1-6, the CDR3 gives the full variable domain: DGGITQSPKYLFRKEGQNVTLSCEQNLNHDAMYWYRQDPGQGLRLIYYSQIVNDFQKGDIAEGYSVSREKKESFPLTVTSAQKNPTAFYLCASSRTGGSPLHFGNGTRLTVT.

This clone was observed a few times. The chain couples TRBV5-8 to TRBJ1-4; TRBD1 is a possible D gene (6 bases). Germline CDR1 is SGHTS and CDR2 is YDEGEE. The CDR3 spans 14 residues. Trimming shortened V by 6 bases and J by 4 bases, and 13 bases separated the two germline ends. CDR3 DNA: TGTGCCAGCAACCTACAGGGTCATAATGAAAAACTGTTTTTT. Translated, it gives CASNLQGHNEKLFF.

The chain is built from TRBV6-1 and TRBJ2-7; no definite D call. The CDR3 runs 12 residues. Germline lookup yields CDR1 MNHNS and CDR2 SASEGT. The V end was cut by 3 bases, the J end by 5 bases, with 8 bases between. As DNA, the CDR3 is TGTGCCAGCAGTGAGGCAGGTCACGAGCAGTACTTC. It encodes CASSEAGHEQYF.

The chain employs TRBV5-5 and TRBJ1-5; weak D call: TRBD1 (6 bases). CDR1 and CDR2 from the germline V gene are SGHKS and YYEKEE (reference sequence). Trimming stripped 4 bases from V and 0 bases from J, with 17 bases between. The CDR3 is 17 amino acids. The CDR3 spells CASSRDYREGSNQPQHF. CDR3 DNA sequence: TGTGCCAGCAGCCGCGACTACAGGGAAGGTAGCAATCAGCCCCAGCATTTT.

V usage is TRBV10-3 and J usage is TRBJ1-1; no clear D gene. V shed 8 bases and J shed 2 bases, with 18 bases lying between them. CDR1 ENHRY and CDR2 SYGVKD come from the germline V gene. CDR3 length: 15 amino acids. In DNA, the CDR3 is TGTGCCATCTCCAAGGCCAAGGCCGCTAACACTGAAGCTTTCTTT. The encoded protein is CAISKAKAANTEAFF.

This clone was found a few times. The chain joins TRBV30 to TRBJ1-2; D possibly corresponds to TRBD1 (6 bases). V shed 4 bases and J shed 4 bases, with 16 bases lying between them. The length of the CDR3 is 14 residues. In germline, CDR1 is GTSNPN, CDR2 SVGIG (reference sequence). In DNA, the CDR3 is TGTGCCTGGAAACCCCCAGGGGCCCCCTATGGCTACACCTTC. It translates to CAWKPPGAPYGYTF.

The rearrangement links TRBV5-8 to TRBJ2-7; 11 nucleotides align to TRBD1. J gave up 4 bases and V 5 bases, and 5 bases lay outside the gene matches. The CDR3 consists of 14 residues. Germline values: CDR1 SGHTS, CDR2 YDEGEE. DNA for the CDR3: TGTGCCAGCAGGCCCCGGGACAGGGGGTACGAGCAGTACTTC. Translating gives CASRPRDRGYEQYF.

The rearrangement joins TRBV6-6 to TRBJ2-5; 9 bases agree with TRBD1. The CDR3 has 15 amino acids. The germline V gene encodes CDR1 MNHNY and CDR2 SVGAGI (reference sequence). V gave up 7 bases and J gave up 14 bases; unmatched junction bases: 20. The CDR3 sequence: CASKEDGTGSRKGYF. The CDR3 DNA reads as TGTGCCAGCAAAGAGGACGGGACAGGGTCGCGGAAGGGATACTTC.

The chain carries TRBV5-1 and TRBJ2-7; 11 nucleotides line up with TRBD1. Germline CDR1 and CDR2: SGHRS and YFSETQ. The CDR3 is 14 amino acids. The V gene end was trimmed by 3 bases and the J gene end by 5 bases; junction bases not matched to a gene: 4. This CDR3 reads CASSSWTGGHEQYF. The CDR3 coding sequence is TGCGCCAGCAGCTCCTGGACAGGGGGCCACGAGCAGTACTTC.

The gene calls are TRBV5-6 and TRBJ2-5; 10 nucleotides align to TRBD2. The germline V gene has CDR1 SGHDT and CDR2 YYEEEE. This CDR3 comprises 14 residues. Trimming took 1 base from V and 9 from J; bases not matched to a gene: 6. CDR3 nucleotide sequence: TGTGCCAGCAGCTTGTCTAGCGGGGGTTCGGCCCAGTACTTC. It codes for CASSLSSGGSAQYF.

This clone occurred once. The CDR3 region has the DNA TGTGCCAGCAGTCGACGGGCGGGGACAGGGAGCAATCAGCCCCAGCATTTT. Protein sequence: CASSRRAGTGSNQPQHF. The chain has TRBV28 and TRBJ1-5; TRBD1 matches 9 bases. Germline V gene lookup returns CDR1 MDHEN and CDR2 SYDVKM. The junction had 9 bases not matched to a gene; V was cut back by 5 bases and J by 1 base. CDR3 length: 17 residues.